Listed below are T cell receptor beta chains from one sample, sequenced in a study of T cells after yellow fever vaccination. TCRdb analysed the 5' RACE reads with MiXCR anew, one entry per CDR3 protein. Of 120,000 or so distinct CDR3 sequences listed, more than 5.5% are singletons. This specimen consisted of CD4+ T cells sorted from PBMCs, obtained roughly 47 days after the first yellow fever vaccination. All receptors derive from a man aged 18 to 35 who received the YFV17D yellow fever vaccine. CDR3s include the opening cysteine and the closing phenylalanine or tryptophan. D genes are given only for firm matches.

J gene,D gene,V gene,CDR3 protein
TRBJ2-5,-,TRBV4-2,CASSAPQETQYF
TRBJ2-1,-,TRBV20-1,CSAERVGEQFF
TRBJ1-1,TRBD1,TRBV5-1,CASSLEGAAAEAFF
TRBJ1-4,-,TRBV7-2,CASSSPRGVNEKLFF
TRBJ2-5,-,TRBV4-3,CASSQLREETQYF
TRBJ2-1,TRBD2,TRBV5-4,CASSVTSLSYNEQFF
TRBJ2-2,-,TRBV3-1,CASGEWPGELFF
TRBJ1-6,-,TRBV3-1,CASSQGSGMYNSPLHF
TRBJ2-1,TRBD2,TRBV5-4,CASSWTLAGGLPGANEQFF
TRBJ1-1,-,TRBV7-2,CASSLAQGYTEAFF
TRBJ2-3,TRBD2,TRBV12-3/TRBV12-4,CARCLESRWGAGITDTQYF
TRBJ1-1,-,TRBV5-1,CASSLTGMNTEAFF
TRBJ2-2,-,TRBV7-2,CASSNRRSNTGELFF
TRBJ2-3,-,TRBV7-2,CASDGGTDTQYF
TRBJ2-2,TRBD1,TRBV18,CASSSTGQSDGELFF
TRBJ1-4,-,TRBV9,CASSVGLTVATNEKLFF